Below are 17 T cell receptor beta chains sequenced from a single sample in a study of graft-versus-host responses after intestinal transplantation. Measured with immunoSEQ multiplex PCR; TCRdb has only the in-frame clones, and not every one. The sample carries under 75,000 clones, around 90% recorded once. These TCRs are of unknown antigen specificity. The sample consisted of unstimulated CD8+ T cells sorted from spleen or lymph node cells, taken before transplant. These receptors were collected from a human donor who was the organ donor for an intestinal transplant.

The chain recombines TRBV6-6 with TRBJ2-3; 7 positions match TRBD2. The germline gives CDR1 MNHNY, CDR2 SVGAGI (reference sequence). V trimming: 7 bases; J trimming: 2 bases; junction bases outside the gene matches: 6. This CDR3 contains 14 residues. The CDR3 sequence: CASTSAGITDTQYF. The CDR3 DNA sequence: TGTGCCAGCACCTCAGCGGGGATCACAGATACGCAGTATTTT.

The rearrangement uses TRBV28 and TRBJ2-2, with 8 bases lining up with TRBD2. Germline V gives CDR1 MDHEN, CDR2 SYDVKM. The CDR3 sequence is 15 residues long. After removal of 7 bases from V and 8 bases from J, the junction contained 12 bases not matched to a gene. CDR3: CASNPISGVSGELFF. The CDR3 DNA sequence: TGTGCCAGCAATCCTATTAGCGGGGTATCGGGGGAGCTGTTTTTT.

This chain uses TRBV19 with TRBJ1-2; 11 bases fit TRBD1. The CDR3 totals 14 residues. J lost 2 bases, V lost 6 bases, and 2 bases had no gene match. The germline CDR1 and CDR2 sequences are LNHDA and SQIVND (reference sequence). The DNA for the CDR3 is TGTGCCAGTAGCGGGGACAGGGGGAACTATGGCTACACCTTC. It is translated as CASSGDRGNYGYTF.

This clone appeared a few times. The chain's CDR3 is CSVEDGASGTSQETQYF. DNA for the CDR3: TGCAGCGTTGAAGATGGTGCTAGCGGCACATCTCAAGAGACCCAGTACTTC. The V call is TRBV29-1, the J call TRBJ2-5; 7 bases are a match to TRBD2. CDR3 length equals 17 residues. CDR1 is SQVTM, CDR2 ANQGSEA, per germline. V gave up 0 bases and J gave up 2 bases; unmatched junction bases: 12. Full variable domain (rest looked up from reference TRBV29-1 and TRBJ2-5): SAVISQKPSRDICQRGTSLTIQCQVDSQVTMMFWYRQQPGQSLTLIATANQGSEATYESGFVIDKFPISRPNLTFSTLTVSNMSPEDSSIYLCSVEDGASGTSQETQYFGPGTRLLVL.

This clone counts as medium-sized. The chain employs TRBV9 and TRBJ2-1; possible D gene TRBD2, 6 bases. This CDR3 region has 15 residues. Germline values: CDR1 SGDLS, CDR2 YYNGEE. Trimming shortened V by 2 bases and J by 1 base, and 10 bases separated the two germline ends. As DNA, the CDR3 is TGTGCCAGCAGCGTGGGGGGAAAATCCTACAATGAGCAGTTCTTC. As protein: CASSVGGKSYNEQFF.

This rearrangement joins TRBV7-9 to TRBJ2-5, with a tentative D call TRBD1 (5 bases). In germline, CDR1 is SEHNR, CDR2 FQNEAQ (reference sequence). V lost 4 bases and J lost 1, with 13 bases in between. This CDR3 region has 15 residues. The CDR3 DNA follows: TGTGCCAGCAGCTCACAGGTAGATCCCCAAGAGACCCAGTACTTC. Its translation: CASSSQVDPQETQYF. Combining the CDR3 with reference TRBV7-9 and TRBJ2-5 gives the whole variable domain DTGVSQNPRHKITKRGQNVTFRCDPISEHNRLYWYRQTLGQGPEFLTYFQNEAQLEKSRLLSDRFSAERPKGSFSTLEIQRTEQGDSAMYLCASSSQVDPQETQYFGPGTRLLVL.

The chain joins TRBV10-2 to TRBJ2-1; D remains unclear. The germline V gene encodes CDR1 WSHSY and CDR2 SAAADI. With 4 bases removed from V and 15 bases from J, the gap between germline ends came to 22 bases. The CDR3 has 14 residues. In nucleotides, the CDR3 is TGCGCCAGCAGTGGATCAGTAGGCCCGTTCGGGTCGTTCTTC. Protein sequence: CASSGSVGPFGSFF.

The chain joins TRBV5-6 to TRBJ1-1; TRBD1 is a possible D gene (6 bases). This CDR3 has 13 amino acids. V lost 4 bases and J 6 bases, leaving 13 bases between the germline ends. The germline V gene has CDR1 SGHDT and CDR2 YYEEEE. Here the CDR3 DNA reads TGTGCCAGCAGCATGGACAGCGGGCCTGAAGCTTTCTTT. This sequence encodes CASSMDSGPEAFF.

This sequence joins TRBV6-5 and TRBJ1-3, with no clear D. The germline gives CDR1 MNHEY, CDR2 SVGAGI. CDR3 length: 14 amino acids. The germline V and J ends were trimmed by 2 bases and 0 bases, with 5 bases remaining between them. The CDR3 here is CASSYEGSGNTIYF. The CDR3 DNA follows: TGTGCCAGCAGTTACGAGGGCTCTGGAAACACCATATATTTT.

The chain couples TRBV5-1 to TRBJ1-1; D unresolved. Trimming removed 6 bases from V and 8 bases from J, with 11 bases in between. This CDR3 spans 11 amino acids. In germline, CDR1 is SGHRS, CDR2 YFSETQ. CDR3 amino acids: CASIDGGEAFF. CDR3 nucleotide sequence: TGCGCCAGCATCGATGGAGGGGAAGCTTTCTTT.

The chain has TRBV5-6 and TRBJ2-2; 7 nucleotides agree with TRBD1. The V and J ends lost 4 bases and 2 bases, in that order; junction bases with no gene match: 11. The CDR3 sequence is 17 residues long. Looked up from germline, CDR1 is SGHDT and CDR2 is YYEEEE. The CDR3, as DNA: TGTGCCAGCAGCCGACCCTCGGGACAGATCAACACCGGGGAGCTGTTTTTT. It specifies CASSRPSGQINTGELFF. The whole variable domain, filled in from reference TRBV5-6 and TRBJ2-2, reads DAGVTQSPTHLIKTRGQQVTLRCSPKSGHDTVSWYQQALGQGPQFIFQYYEEEERQRGNFPDRFSGHQFPNYSSELNVNALLLGDSALYLCASSRPSGQINTGELFFGEGSRLTVL.

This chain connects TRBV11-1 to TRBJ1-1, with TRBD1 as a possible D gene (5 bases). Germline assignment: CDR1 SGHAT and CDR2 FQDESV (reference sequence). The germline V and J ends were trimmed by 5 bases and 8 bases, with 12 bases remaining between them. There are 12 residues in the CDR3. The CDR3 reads CASSPEDNEAFF. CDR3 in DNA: TGTGCCAGCAGCCCCGAGGACAACGAAGCTTTCTTT. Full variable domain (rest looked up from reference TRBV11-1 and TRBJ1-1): EAEVAQSPRYKITEKSQAVAFWCDPISGHATLYWYRQILGQGPELLVQFQDESVVDDSQLPKDRFSAERLKGVDSTLKIQPAELGDSAMYLCASSPEDNEAFFGQGTRLTVV.

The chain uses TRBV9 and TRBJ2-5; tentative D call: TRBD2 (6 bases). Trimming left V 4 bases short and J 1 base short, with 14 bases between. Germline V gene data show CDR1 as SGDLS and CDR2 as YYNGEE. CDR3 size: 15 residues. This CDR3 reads CASSRGRGFQETQYF. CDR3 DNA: TGTGCCAGCAGCCGAGGACGGGGGTTCCAAGAGACCCAGTACTTC. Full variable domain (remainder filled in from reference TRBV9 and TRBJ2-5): DSGVTQTPKHLITATGQRVTLRCSPRSGDLSVYWYQQSLDQGLQFLIQYYNGEERAKGNILERFSAQQFPDLHSELNLSSLELGDSALYFCASSRGRGFQETQYFGPGTRLLVL.

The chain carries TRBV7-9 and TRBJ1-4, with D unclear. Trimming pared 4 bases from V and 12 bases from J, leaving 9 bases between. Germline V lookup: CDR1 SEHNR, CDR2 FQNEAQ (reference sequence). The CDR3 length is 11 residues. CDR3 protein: CASSSDGELFF. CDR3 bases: TGTGCCAGCAGCTCGGACGGGGAACTGTTTTTT. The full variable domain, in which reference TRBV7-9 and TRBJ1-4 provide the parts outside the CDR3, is DTGVSQNPRHKITKRGQNVTFRCDPISEHNRLYWYRQTLGQGPEFLTYFQNEAQLEKSRLLSDRFSAERPKGSFSTLEIQRTEQGDSAMYLCASSSDGELFFGSGTQLSVL.

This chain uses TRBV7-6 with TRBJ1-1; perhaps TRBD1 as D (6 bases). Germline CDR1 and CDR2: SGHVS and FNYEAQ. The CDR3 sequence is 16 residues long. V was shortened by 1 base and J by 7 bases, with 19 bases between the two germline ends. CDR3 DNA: TGTGCCAGCAGCTTAGGTCCCCAGTTTTGGGGACATGAAGCTTTCTTT. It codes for CASSLGPQFWGHEAFF. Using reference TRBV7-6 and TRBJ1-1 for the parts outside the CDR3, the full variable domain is GAGVSQSPRYKVTKRGQDVALRCDPISGHVSLYWYRQALGQGPEFLTYFNYEAQQDKSGLPNDRFSAERPEGSISTLTIQRTEQRDSAMYRCASSLGPQFWGHEAFFGQGTRLTVV.

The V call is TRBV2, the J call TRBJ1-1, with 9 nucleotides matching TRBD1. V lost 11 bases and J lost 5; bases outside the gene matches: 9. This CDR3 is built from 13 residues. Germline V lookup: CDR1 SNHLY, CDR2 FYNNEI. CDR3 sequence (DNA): TGTGCCGGGGGGGGGACAGGGATAACTGAAGCTTTCTTT. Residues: CAGGGTGITEAFF.

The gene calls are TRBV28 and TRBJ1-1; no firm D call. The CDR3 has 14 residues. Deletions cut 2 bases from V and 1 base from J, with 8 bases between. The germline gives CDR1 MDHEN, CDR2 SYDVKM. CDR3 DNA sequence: TGTGCCAGCAGTTTAGGCCGGGAGAACACTGAAGCTTTCTTT. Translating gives CASSLGRENTEAFF.